The entry that follows covers one TCR beta chain sequence. The sample is drawn from a study of blood T cell repertoires in COVID-19. Study details: The cDNA or gDNA used as material had been derived from T cells, B-cell-depleted T cells, or PBMCs.

The CDR3 covers 13 residues. V gave up 3 bases and J gave up 1 base, with 7 bases separating them. CDR1 is MNHEY and CDR2 is SMNVEV in the germline V gene (reference sequence). Authors' methods: Using reference gene primer amplification, nucleated cell counts were estimated. TCRdb's table, derived via immunoSEQ multiplex PCR, lists solely in-frame clones and lacks some. The V and J calls and clone size come from that table; D and trimming were worked out from the DNA. Among roughly 100,000 clones listed, roughly 82% were seen once. The origin of this receptor is a man aged 80 or over with acute or convalescent COVID-19. Sequencing input: peripheral blood. V usage is TRBV27 and J usage is TRBJ2-7; D call uncertain. This chain's CDR3 is CASSLAGSYEQYF. The CDR3 DNA follows: TGTGCCAGCAGTTTGGCAGGTTCCTACGAGCAGTACTTC.